Sequencing of this T cell receptor beta chain was carried out in a study of cytomegalovirus exposure and HLA in healthy donors. The study's findings and limits: The listing of roughly 160 TCR beta chains classed them as cytomegalovirus-associated. According to reports, the classifier identified cytomegalovirus status with high specificity and sensitivity. Subsequent analysis of the approximately 120 validation repertoires found a tendency for first-cohort TCR clusters to co-occur.

This CDR3 comprises 13 residues. Germline CDR1 SNHLY, CDR2 FYNNEI. Trimming took off 6 bases at V and 2 bases at J, with 8 bases between the two ends. A word on this clone: Its antigen is as yet unknown.

Libraries were prepared by immunoSEQ multiplex PCR; TCRdb keeps only in-frame clonotypes and omits some of them. The table shows roughly 90,000 clones, with about 94% occurring only once. The material sequenced was PBMCs. The source of this sequence is a woman in her twenties or thirties in good health and CMV-seropositive. The V and J genes are TRBV2 and TRBJ1-3; a weak D match, TRBD1 (6 bases). The CDR3 DNA is TGTGCCAGCAGACAGGGACCTGGAAACACCATATATTTT. Protein sequence: CASRQGPGNTIYF.